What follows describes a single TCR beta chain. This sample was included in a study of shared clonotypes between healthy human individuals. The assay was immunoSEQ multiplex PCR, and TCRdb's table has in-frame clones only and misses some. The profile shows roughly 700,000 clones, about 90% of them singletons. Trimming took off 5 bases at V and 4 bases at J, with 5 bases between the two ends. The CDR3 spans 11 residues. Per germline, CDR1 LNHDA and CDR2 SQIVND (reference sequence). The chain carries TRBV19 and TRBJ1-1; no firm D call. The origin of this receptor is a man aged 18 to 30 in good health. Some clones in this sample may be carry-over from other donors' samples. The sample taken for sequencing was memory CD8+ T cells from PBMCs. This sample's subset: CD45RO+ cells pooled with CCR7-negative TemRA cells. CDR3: CASSVPTEAFF. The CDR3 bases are TGTGCCAGTAGTGTACCCACTGAAGCTTTCTTT.